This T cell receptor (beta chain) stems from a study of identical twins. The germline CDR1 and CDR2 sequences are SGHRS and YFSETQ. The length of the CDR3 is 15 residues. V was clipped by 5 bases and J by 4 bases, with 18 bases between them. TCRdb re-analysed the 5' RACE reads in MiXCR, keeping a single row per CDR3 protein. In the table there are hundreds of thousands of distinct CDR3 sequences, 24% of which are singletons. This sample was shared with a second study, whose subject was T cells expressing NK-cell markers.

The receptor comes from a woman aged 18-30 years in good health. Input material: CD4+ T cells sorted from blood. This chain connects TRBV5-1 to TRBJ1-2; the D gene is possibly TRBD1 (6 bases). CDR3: CASRPSGGSGYGYTF. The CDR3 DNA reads TGCGCCAGCAGACCCTCGGGGGGCTCGGGCTATGGCTACACCTTC. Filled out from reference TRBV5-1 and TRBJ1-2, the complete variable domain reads KAGVTQTPRYLIKTRGQQVTLSCSPISGHRSVSWYQQTPGQGLQFLFEYFSETQRNKGNFPGRFSGRQFSNSRSEMNVSTLELGDSALYLCASRPSGGSGYGYTFGSGTRLTVV.